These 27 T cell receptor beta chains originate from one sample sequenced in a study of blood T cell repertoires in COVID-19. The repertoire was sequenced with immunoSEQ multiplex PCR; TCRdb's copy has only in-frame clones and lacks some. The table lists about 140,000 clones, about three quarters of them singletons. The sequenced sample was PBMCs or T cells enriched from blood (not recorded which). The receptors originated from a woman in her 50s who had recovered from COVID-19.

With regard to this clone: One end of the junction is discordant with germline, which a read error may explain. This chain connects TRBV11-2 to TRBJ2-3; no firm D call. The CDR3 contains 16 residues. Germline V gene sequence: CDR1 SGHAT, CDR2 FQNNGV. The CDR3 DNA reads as TGTGCCAGCAGCCTACGACGAGGCCCCGGCACGGATACGCAGTATTTT. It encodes CASSLRRGPGTDTQYF.

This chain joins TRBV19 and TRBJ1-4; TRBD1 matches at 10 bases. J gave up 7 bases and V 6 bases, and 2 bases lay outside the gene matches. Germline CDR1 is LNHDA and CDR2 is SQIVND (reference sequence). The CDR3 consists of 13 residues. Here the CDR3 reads CASRGTGVEKLFF. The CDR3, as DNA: TGTGCCAGTAGAGGGACAGGGGTTGAAAAACTGTTTTTT.

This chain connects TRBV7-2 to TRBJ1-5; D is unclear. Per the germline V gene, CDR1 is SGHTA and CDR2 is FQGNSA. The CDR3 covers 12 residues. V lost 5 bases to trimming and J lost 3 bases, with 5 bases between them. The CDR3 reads CASSRVNQPQHF. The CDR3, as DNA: TGTGCCAGCAGCCGCGTCAATCAGCCCCAGCATTTT.

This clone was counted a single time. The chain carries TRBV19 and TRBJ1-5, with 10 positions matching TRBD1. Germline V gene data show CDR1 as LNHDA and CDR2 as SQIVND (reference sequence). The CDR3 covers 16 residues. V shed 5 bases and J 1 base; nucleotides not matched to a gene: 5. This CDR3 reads CASSVTGGFSNQPQHF. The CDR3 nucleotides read TGTGCCAGTAGTGTGACAGGGGGCTTCAGCAATCAGCCCCAGCATTTT. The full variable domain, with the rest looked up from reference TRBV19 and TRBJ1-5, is DGGITQSPKYLFRKEGQNVTLSCEQNLNHDAMYWYRQDPGQGLRLIYYSQIVNDFQKGDIAEGYSVSREKKESFPLTVTSAQKNPTAFYLCASSVTGGFSNQPQHFGDGTRLSIL.

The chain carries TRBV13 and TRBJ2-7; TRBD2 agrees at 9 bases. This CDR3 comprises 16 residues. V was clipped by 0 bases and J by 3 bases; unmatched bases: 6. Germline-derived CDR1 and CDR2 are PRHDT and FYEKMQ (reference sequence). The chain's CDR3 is CASSLGSTSGLYEQYF. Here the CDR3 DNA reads TGTGCCAGCAGCTTAGGTTCCACTAGCGGGCTCTACGAGCAGTACTTC.

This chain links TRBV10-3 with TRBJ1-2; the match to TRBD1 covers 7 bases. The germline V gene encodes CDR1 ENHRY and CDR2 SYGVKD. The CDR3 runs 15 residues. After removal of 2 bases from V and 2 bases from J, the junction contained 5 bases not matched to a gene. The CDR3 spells CAISEGGQQNYGYTF. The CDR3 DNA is TGTGCCATCAGTGAGGGGGGACAGCAAAACTATGGCTACACCTTC.

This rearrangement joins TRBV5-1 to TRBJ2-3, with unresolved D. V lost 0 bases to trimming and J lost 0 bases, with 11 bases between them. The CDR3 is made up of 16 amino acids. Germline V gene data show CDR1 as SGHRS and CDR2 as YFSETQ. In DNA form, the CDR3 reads TGCGCCAGCAGCTTGGGTGACCAGAGGAGCACAGATACGCAGTATTTT. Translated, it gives CASSLGDQRSTDTQYF.

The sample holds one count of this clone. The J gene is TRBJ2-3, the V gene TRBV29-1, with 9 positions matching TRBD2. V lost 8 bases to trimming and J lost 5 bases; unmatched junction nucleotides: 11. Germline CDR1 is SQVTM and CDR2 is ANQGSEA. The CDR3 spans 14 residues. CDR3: CSFLGGRAGDTQYF. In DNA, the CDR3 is TGCAGCTTCTTGGGCGGGAGGGCCGGAGATACGCAGTATTTT.

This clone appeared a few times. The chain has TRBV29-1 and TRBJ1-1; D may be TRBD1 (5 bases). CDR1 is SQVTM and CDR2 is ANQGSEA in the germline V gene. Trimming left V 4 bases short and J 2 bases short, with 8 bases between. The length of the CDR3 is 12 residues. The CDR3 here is CSVGRTNTEAFF. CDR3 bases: TGCAGCGTTGGTAGGACAAACACTGAAGCTTTCTTT.

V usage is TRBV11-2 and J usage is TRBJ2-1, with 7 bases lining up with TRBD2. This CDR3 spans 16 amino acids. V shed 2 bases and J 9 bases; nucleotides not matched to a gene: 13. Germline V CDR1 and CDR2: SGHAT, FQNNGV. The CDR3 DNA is TGTGCCAGCAGCTTAATCACGGGAGGCCTACGGCCTGAGCAGTTCTTC. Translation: CASSLITGGLRPEQFF.

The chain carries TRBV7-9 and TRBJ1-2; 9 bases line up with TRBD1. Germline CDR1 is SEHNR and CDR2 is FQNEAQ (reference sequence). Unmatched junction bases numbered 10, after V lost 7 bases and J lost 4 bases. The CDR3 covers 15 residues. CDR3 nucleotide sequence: TGTGCCAGCAACGTGGACAGGGGTCAACCCTATGGCTACACCTTC. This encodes CASNVDRGQPYGYTF. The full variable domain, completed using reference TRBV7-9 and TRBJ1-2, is DTGVSQNPRHKITKRGQNVTFRCDPISEHNRLYWYRQTLGQGPEFLTYFQNEAQLEKSRLLSDRFSAERPKGSFSTLEIQRTEQGDSAMYLCASNVDRGQPYGYTFGSGTRLTVV.

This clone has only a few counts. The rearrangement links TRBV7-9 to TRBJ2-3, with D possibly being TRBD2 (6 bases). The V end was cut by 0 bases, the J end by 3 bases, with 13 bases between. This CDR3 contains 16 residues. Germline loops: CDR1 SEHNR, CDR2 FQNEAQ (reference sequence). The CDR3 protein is CASSLAGSGGTDTQYF. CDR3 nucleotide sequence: TGTGCCAGCAGCTTAGCGGGGTCAGGAGGGACAGATACGCAGTATTTT.

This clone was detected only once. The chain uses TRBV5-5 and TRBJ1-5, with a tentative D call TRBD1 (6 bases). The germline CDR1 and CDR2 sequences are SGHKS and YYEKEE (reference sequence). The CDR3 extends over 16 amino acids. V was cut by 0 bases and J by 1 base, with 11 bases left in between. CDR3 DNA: TGTGCCAGCAGCTTGGTGTCAGGGGCGAGCAATCAGCCCCAGCATTTT. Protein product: CASSLVSGASNQPQHF.

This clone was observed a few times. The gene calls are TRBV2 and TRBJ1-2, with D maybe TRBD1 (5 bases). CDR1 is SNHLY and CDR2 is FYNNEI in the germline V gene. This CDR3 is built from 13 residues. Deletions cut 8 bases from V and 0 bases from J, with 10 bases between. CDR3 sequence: CASEGVANYGYTF. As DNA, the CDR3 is TGTGCCAGCGAAGGGGTAGCTAACTATGGCTACACCTTC.

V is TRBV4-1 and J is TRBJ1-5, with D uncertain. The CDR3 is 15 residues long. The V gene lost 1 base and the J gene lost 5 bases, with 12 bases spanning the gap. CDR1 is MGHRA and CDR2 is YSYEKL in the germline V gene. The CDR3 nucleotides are TGCGCCAGCAGCCAAGTGGCCGGGAACGATCAGCCCCAGCATTTT. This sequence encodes CASSQVAGNDQPQHF.

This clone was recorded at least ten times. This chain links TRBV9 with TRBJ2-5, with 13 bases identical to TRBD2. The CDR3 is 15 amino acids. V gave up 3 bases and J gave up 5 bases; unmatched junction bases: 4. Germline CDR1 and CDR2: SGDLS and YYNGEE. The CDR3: CASSEGLAGSETQYF. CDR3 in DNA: TGTGCCAGCAGCGAGGGACTAGCGGGAAGCGAGACCCAGTACTTC.

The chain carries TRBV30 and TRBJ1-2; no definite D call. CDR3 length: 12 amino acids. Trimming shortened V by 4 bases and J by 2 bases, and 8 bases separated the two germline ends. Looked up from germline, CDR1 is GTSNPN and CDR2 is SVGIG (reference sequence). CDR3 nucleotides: TGTGCCTGGACCGACAACAACTATGGCTACACCTTC. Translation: CAWTDNNYGYTF.

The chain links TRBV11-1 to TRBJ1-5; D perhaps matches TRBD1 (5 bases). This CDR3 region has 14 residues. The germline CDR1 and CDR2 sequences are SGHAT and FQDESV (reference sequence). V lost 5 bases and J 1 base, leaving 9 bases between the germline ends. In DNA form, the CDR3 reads TGTGCCAGCAGCCTCGGGGGGAGCAATCAGCCCCAGCATTTT. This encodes CASSLGGSNQPQHF.

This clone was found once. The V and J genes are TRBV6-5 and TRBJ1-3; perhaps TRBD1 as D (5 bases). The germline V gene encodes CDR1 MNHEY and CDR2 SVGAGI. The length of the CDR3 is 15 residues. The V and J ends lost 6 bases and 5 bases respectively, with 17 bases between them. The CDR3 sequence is CASRAALGVRNTIYF. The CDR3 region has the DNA TGTGCCAGCAGGGCAGCCTTAGGGGTTCGAAACACCATATATTTT.

The chain's CDR3 is CASGVLGVTEAFF. DNA for the CDR3: TGTGCTAGTGGCGTGCTAGGGGTAACTGAAGCTTTCTTT. The J gene is TRBJ1-1, the V gene TRBV12-5, with D perhaps TRBD1 (5 bases). Per germline, CDR1 LGHNT and CDR2 FRNRAP. There are 13 residues in the CDR3. The V and J ends lost 6 bases and 5 bases respectively, with 13 bases between them. Drawing the rest from reference TRBV12-5 and TRBJ1-1, the complete variable domain is DARVTQTPRHKVTEMGQEVTMRCQPILGHNTVFWYRQTMMQGLELLAYFRNRAPLDDSGMPKDRFSAEMPDATLATLKIQPSEPRDSAVYFCASGVLGVTEAFFGQGTRLTVV.

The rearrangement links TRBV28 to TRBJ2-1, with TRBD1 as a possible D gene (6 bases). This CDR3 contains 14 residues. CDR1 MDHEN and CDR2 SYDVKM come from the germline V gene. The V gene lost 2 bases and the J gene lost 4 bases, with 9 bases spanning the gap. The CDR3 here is CASSLVGAYNEQFF. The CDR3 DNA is TGTGCCAGCAGTTTAGTGGGGGCTTACAATGAGCAGTTCTTC. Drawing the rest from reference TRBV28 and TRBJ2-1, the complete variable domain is DVKVTQSSRYLVKRTGEKVFLECVQDMDHENMFWYRQDPGLGLRLIYFSYDVKMKEKGDIPEGYSVSREKKERFSLILESASTNQTSMYLCASSLVGAYNEQFFGPGTRLTVL.

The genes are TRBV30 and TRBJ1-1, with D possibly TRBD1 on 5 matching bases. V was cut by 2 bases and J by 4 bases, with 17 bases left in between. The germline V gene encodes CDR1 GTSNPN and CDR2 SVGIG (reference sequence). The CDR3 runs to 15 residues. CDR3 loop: CAWSFLGTGVTEAFF. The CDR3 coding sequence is TGTGCCTGGAGTTTCCTGGGGACGGGGGTCACTGAAGCTTTCTTT.

The CDR3: CASIPQGRLNEQFF. CDR3 DNA: TGTGCCAGCATCCCCCAGGGGCGCCTGAATGAGCAGTTCTTC. V is TRBV5-4 and J is TRBJ2-1; tentative D call: TRBD1 (6 bases). The CDR3 extends over 14 amino acids. Germline CDR1 reads SGHNT; CDR2 reads YYREEE (reference sequence). Trimming cost V 6 bases and J 7 bases, with 17 bases left between them.

The CDR3 here is CASGLRGGTDTQYF. In DNA form, the CDR3 reads TGTGCCAGCGGCTTACGGGGGGGCACAGATACGCAGTATTTT. The chain links TRBV9 to TRBJ2-3; TRBD2 aligns across 7 bases. V dropped 7 bases and J dropped 1; count of bases not matched to a gene: 6. CDR1 and CDR2 (germline): SGDLS, YYNGEE. There are 14 residues in the CDR3.

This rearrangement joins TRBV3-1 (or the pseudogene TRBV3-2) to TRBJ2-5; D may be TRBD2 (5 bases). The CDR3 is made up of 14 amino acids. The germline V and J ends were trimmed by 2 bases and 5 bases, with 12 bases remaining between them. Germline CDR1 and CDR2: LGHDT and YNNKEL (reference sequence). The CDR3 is CASSQPVGGETQYF. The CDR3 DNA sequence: TGTGCCAGCAGCCAACCAGTCGGCGGGGAGACCCAGTACTTC.

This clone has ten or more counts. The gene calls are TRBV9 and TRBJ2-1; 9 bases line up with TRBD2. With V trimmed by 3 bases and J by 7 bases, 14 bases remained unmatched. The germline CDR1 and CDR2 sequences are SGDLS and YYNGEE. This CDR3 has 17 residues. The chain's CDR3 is CASSDRRSGSSRNEQFF. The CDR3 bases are TGTGCCAGCAGCGACCGGCGTAGCGGGAGTTCAAGGAATGAGCAGTTCTTC.

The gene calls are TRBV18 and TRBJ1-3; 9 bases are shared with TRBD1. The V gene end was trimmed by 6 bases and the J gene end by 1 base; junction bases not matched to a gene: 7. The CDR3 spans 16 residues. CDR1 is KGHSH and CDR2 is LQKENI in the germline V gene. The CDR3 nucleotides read TGTGCCAGCTCCCGATCCGGACAGGGGTCTGGAAACACCATATATTTT. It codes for CASSRSGQGSGNTIYF. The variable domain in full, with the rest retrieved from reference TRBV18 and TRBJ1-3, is NAGVMQNPRHLVRRRGQEARLRCSPMKGHSHVYWYRQLPEEGLKFMVYLQKENIIDESGMPKERFSAEFPKEGPSILRIQQVVRGDSAAYFCASSRSGQGSGNTIYFGEGSWLTVV.